Following are 29 T cell receptor beta chains from one sample sequenced in a study of blood T cell repertoires in COVID-19. Measured with immunoSEQ multiplex PCR; TCRdb has only the in-frame clones, and not every one. The sample shows 250,000 to 350,000 clones, more than 70% of them seen only once. The sequenced material came from peripheral blood. The receptors derive from a woman aged 25 to 39 with COVID-19, enrolled during active disease.

V and J are TRBV6-2 or TRBV6-3 and TRBJ2-5; TRBD1 matches 8 bases. Germline CDR1 is MNHEY and CDR2 is SVGEGT. Losses at the gene ends were 6 bases for V and 4 bases for J; bases not matched to a gene: 4. The CDR3 covers 13 residues. The CDR3 spells CASSRTGLETQYF. The CDR3 region has the DNA TGTGCCAGCAGCCGGACAGGGCTAGAGACCCAGTACTTC.

This sequence joins TRBV30 and TRBJ1-5, with 7 bases matching TRBD1. V lost 3 bases and J lost 2; bases outside the gene matches: 4. Germline-derived CDR1 and CDR2 are GTSNPN and SVGIG (reference sequence). The CDR3 length is 14 residues. The CDR3: CAWSDTGGNQPQHF. CDR3 nucleotide sequence: TGTGCCTGGAGCGATACAGGGGGCAATCAGCCCCAGCATTTT. Full variable domain (missing parts from reference TRBV30 and TRBJ1-5): SQTIHQWPATLVQPVGSPLSLECTVEGTSNPNLYWYRQAAGRGLQLLFYSVGIGQISSEVPQNLSASRPQDRQFILSSKKLLLSDSGFYLCAWSDTGGNQPQHFGDGTRLSIL.

The chain has TRBV10-3 and TRBJ2-7, with unresolved D. Germline CDR1 ENHRY, CDR2 SYGVKD. The ends were cut back, 0 bases at V and 9 bases at J, with 12 bases in the middle. There are 13 residues in the CDR3. In DNA, the CDR3 is TGTGCCATCAGTGAGTCGATTGCGGTCGGGCAGTACTTC. This codes for CAISESIAVGQYF.

The chain joins TRBV10-3 to TRBJ1-1; D might be TRBD1 (6 bases). Germline V CDR1 and CDR2: ENHRY, SYGVKD. The length of the CDR3 is 14 residues. V lost 2 bases, J lost 8 bases, and 15 bases lay in between. The CDR3 spells CAISERQGSSEAFF. DNA of the CDR3: TGTGCCATCAGTGAGAGGCAGGGGAGTTCCGAAGCTTTCTTT.

The gene calls are TRBV5-5 and TRBJ1-1, with 8 bases that match TRBD1. The V gene's germline CDR1 is SGHKS and CDR2 YYEKEE (reference sequence). This CDR3 has 16 amino acids. J was trimmed by 1 base and V by 4 bases; bases with no gene match: 9. The CDR3 reads CASSETGALKNTEAFF. The DNA of the CDR3 is TGTGCCAGCAGCGAGACAGGGGCGCTGAAGAACACTGAAGCTTTCTTT.

The chain is built from TRBV9 and TRBJ2-1; 9 bases are a match to TRBD2. Per germline, CDR1 SGDLS and CDR2 YYNGEE. J lost 8 bases, V lost 0 bases, and 6 bases had no gene match. The CDR3 totals 15 residues. The CDR3 DNA sequence: TGTGCCAGCAGCGTAGCCGGGACTAGCTTCGATGAGCAGTTCTTC. Translating gives CASSVAGTSFDEQFF.

V usage is TRBV7-3 and J usage is TRBJ2-5; tentatively, D is TRBD2 (5 bases). CDR1 and CDR2 (germline): SGHTA, FQGTGA. The V and J ends lost 5 bases and 4 bases respectively, with 14 bases between them. This CDR3 contains 14 residues. CDR3 sequence reads: CASSHAGLGETQYF. CDR3 DNA sequence: TGTGCCAGCAGCCACGCGGGCCTAGGAGAGACCCAGTACTTC.

The V call is TRBV6-5, the J call TRBJ2-1, with D maybe TRBD2 (6 bases). From germline, CDR1 is MNHEY and CDR2 SVGAGI. The CDR3 spans 15 residues. The V end was cut by 6 bases, the J end by 5 bases, with 17 bases between. The CDR3 bases are TGTGCCAGCAGCCGCGGTTCGGCGGGGCACAATGAGCAGTTCTTC. It yields the protein CASSRGSAGHNEQFF.

In DNA form, the CDR3 reads TGTGCCAGCAGAACCACTAGCGGGAGAATCGGGGAGCTGTTTTTT. Encoded protein: CASRTTSGRIGELFF. This chain connects TRBV6-5 to TRBJ2-2; TRBD2 aligns across 11 bases. The CDR3 runs to 15 residues. In germline, CDR1 is MNHEY, CDR2 SVGAGI. After removal of 6 bases from V and 7 bases from J, the junction contained 7 bases not matched to a gene.

V and J are TRBV7-8 and TRBJ1-1; 10 bases map to TRBD1. The CDR3 runs 17 residues. V shed 5 bases and J 1 base; nucleotides not matched to a gene: 10. Germline V lookup: CDR1 SGHVS, CDR2 FQNEAQ. CDR3 coding DNA: TGTGCCAGCAGCCATCTCCCGGGACAGGGGCAGAACACTGAAGCTTTCTTT. This encodes CASSHLPGQGQNTEAFF.

V and J are TRBV24-1 and TRBJ2-4; maybe TRBD1 (6 bases). CDR1 is KGHDR, CDR2 SFDVKD, per germline. This CDR3 is built from 18 residues. V shed 5 bases and J shed 0 bases, with 19 bases lying between them. The CDR3 sequence: CATSAQTEGVLAKNIQYF. For the CDR3, the DNA is TGTGCCACCAGTGCCCAAACCGAGGGGGTTTTAGCCAAAAACATTCAGTACTTC.

In this sample, this clone turned up once. The chain carries TRBV6-5 and TRBJ2-1; the D gene is possibly TRBD1 (5 bases). V was shortened by 4 bases and J by 7 bases, with 17 bases between the two germline ends. Per germline, CDR1 MNHEY and CDR2 SVGAGI. The CDR3 extends over 15 amino acids. CDR3 coding DNA: TGTGCCAGCAGTTTAGGGGCGCCCGAAACTAATGAGCAGTTCTTC. This translates into CASSLGAPETNEQFF.

This clone was counted only a few times. Other DNA sequences within the sample encode an identical CDR3. V and J are TRBV6-2 or TRBV6-3 and TRBJ2-7; no definite D call. Germline values: CDR1 MNHEY, CDR2 SVGEGT. Trimming pared 0 bases from V and 4 bases from J, leaving 7 bases between. The CDR3 totals 13 residues. CDR3 in amino acids: CASSYSIRYEQYF. The CDR3 bases are TGTGCCAGCAGTTACTCGATCCGGTACGAGCAGTACTTC.

The rearrangement joins TRBV7-8 to TRBJ1-2; TRBD1 aligns across 8 bases. This CDR3 region has 13 residues. V was pared by 5 bases and J by 3 bases, with 2 bases of the junction left unmatched. Germline V gives CDR1 SGHVS, CDR2 FQNEAQ. The CDR3 loop is CASSRDRYYGYTF. Here the CDR3 DNA reads TGTGCCAGCAGCCGGGACAGGTACTATGGCTACACCTTC.

The chain couples TRBV10-3 to TRBJ2-2; a possible D gene is TRBD2 (6 bases). The CDR3 consists of 14 residues. Germline lookup yields CDR1 ENHRY and CDR2 SYGVKD. V was shortened by 5 bases and J by 6 bases, with 13 bases between the two germline ends. The CDR3, as DNA: TGTGCCATCAGTCCGGGACTCGGATCCGGGGAGCTGTTTTTT. Amino acid sequence: CAISPGLGSGELFF.

This chain connects TRBV24-1 to TRBJ2-2; TRBD1 matches 7 bases. Germline V gene data show CDR1 as KGHDR and CDR2 as SFDVKD. The V segment lost 3 bases and the J segment 2 bases; nucleotides outside the gene matches: 5. The CDR3 has 16 amino acids. CDR3 in amino acids: CATSDPRQGNTGELFF. The CDR3, as DNA: TGTGCCACCAGTGATCCAAGACAGGGAAACACCGGGGAGCTGTTTTTT.

V gene TRBV7-2 combines with J gene TRBJ2-1; D may be TRBD2 (6 bases). In germline, CDR1 is SGHTA, CDR2 FQGNSA. Trimming removed 1 base from V and 9 bases from J, with 25 bases in between. CDR3 length equals 18 residues. The CDR3 nucleotides read TGTGCCAGCAGCTTAGTTCTGTCCGGGAGAGGCTCGGTGGGTGAGCAGTTCTTC. Its protein is CASSLVLSGRGSVGEQFF.

The gene calls are TRBV6-5 and TRBJ2-1; perhaps TRBD2 as D (6 bases). The CDR3 extends over 15 amino acids. Germline CDR1 reads MNHEY; CDR2 reads SVGAGI. Trimming left V 4 bases short and J 3 bases short, with 13 bases between. The CDR3 sequence: CASSSGTPGYNEQFF. CDR3 coding DNA: TGTGCCAGCAGTTCCGGGACTCCGGGCTACAATGAGCAGTTCTTC.

J is TRBJ2-2 and V is TRBV4-3; unclear D gene. Germline assignment: CDR1 LGHNA and CDR2 YSLEER. Trimming pared 1 base from V and 6 bases from J, leaving 6 bases between. CDR3 length equals 13 residues. The CDR3 spells CASSQVVSGELFF. The CDR3 bases are TGCGCCAGCAGCCAAGTAGTATCCGGGGAGCTGTTTTTT.

For the CDR3, the DNA is TGTGCCAGCAGCCCCCCTGGAGGGGGCGGGCGGGAGACCCAGTACTTC. This translates into CASSPPGGGGRETQYF. V and J are TRBV6-2 or TRBV6-3 and TRBJ2-5; TRBD1 might be the D (7 bases). CDR3 length: 16 amino acids. V was cut by 6 bases and J by 5 bases, with 22 bases left in between. CDR1 and CDR2 from the germline V gene are MNHEY and SVGEGT.

The genes are TRBV7-9 and TRBJ1-1; 7 nucleotides match TRBD1. This CDR3 has 15 residues. Germline V gives CDR1 SEHNR, CDR2 FQNEAQ (reference sequence). V was clipped by 5 bases and J by 1 base; unmatched bases: 7. CDR3 sequence: CASSLGTASNTEAFF. In nucleotides, the CDR3 is TGTGCCAGCAGCCTCGGGACAGCCTCGAACACTGAAGCTTTCTTT.

V usage is TRBV5-4 and J usage is TRBJ2-3; D is uncertain. The V and J ends lost 1 base and 5 bases respectively, with 5 bases between them. CDR3 length equals 12 residues. The V gene's germline CDR1 is SGHNT and CDR2 YYREEE (reference sequence). CDR3: CASSLLRDTQYF. CDR3 nucleotides: TGTGCCAGCAGCTTGCTGCGAGATACGCAGTATTTT.

The chain employs TRBV6-5 and TRBJ1-3; no reliable D call. Germline values: CDR1 MNHEY, CDR2 SVGAGI. There are 16 residues in the CDR3. Trimming cost V 2 bases and J 0 bases, with 11 bases left between them. The CDR3 sequence: CASSYHSTHSGNTIYF. The CDR3 nucleotides read TGTGCCAGCAGTTACCACTCAACCCACTCTGGAAACACCATATATTTT.

The rearrangement uses TRBV5-6 and TRBJ1-1; D remains unclear. V was trimmed by 0 bases and J by 10 bases, leaving 10 bases between them. The CDR3 contains 12 residues. Germline CDR1 is SGHDT and CDR2 is YYEEEE. The CDR3 region is CASSLGSGPAFF. CDR3 coding DNA: TGTGCCAGCAGCTTGGGGTCGGGTCCAGCTTTCTTT.

This clone came up a few times. The chain has TRBV6-5 and TRBJ1-6, with D maybe TRBD1 (5 bases). The germline V gene encodes CDR1 MNHEY and CDR2 SVGAGI. V was pared by 6 bases and J by 16 bases, with 13 bases between. The CDR3 sequence is 11 residues long. CDR3 nucleotides: TGTGCCAGCAGATCCCACAGGAGTCTCCACTTT. Translating it yields CASRSHRSLHF.

This sequence joins TRBV3-1 (or the pseudogene TRBV3-2) and TRBJ2-7; no firm D call. Trimming removed 4 bases from V and 4 bases from J, with 5 bases in between. The CDR3 runs 11 residues. From germline, CDR1 is LGHDT and CDR2 YNNKEL (reference sequence). The CDR3 DNA reads TGTGCCAGCAGCCTCAAATACGAGCAGTACTTC. Amino acids: CASSLKYEQYF.

This sequence joins TRBV24-1 and TRBJ2-6; 10 nucleotides match TRBD1. The germline CDR1 and CDR2 sequences are KGHDR and SFDVKD. The CDR3 covers 18 residues. With 4 bases clipped from V and 3 bases from J, the junction kept 8 bases outside the gene matches. The CDR3 here is CATSDTPGQGFGANVLTF. Here the CDR3 DNA reads TGTGCCACCAGTGACACCCCGGGACAGGGGTTTGGGGCCAACGTCCTGACTTTC.

The chain combines TRBV30 with TRBJ2-7, with TRBD2 as a possible D gene (5 bases). This CDR3 has 13 residues. Germline CDR1 and CDR2: GTSNPN and SVGIG (reference sequence). V lost 1 base, J lost 6 bases, and 13 bases lay in between. The DNA for the CDR3 is TGTGCCTGGAGTGGGAAAACCGAGGGCGAGCAGTACTTC. Translating it yields CAWSGKTEGEQYF.

The chain employs TRBV18 and TRBJ2-5; D is possibly TRBD1 (6 bases). The V end lost 3 bases, the J end lost 1 base, and 18 bases lay between the germline ends. Germline lookup yields CDR1 KGHSH and CDR2 LQKENI. CDR3 length: 17 residues. The CDR3 DNA follows: TGTGCCAGCTCACCGCTGCCCTTGGGACACTCCCAAGAGACCCAGTACTTC. Encoded protein: CASSPLPLGHSQETQYF.